The present T cell receptor beta chain was sequenced within a study of metastatic and nonmetastatic thyroid tumors. This clone was detected ten times or more. This CDR3 spans 14 amino acids. V lost 3 bases and J lost 0, with 6 bases in between. Thyroid surgery was preceded by no treatment in any patient. TCRdb re-called the PCR reads with MiXCR. The table has about 92,000 clones, about 16% seen once. The TCR originated in a female donor with papillary thyroid cancer or a benign thyroid nodule (not recorded which). Some clones in this sample may be carry-over from other donors' samples. The chain has TRBV12-3 or TRBV12-4 and TRBJ1-5; D is undetermined. The specimen sequenced was blood. This CDR3 is CASSLVHSNQPQHF. CDR3 sequence (DNA): TGTGCCAGCAGTTTGGTCCATAGCAATCAGCCCCAGCATTTT.